The present entry profiles one T cell receptor (beta chain) with its context. What it binds is unknown. With a much larger clone just one base away, this may be a read error. The time point was: pre-sensitization, week 0. As for treatment: therapeutic diphenylcyclopropenone sensitization with weekly scalp DPC. The record originates from a study of human T cells and chemical hapten exposure. Overall study results and limits: Sensitizing to DPC left TCRs with a frequency above 1 in 1000 unaltered.

The CDR3 loop spans 12 amino acids. Germline lookup yields CDR1 LGHNA and CDR2 YSLEER. Trimming took off 4 bases at V and 13 bases at J, with 15 bases between the two ends. Individual cDNA molecules received unique molecular identifiers in the library. TCRdb itself ran the RACE reads through MiXCR, one entry per CDR3 protein. This sample has a few hundred thousand distinct CDR3 sequences, with around 5% found just once. This chain links TRBV4-3 with TRBJ2-3; a possible D gene is TRBD1 (5 bases). The sequence was obtained from a woman between 18 and 29 years old with alopecia areata. Some clones in this sample may be carry-over from other donors' samples. This specimen was whole blood, taken in connection with sensitization to the hapten diphenylcyclopropenone (DPC). The CDR3 sequence is CASSPSRGLKYF. The CDR3 nucleotides read TGCGCCAGCAGCCCGAGTAGGGGTCTGAAGTATTTT.